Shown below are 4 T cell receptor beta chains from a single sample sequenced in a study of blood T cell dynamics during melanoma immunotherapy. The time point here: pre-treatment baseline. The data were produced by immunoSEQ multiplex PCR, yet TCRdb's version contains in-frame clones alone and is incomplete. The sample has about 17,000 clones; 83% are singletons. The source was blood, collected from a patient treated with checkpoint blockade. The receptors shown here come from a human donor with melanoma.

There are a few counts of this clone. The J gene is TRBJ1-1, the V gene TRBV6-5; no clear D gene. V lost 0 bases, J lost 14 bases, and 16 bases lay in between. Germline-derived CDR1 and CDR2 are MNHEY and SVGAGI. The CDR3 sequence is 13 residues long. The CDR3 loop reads CASSYSILESRFF. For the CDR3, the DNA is TGTGCCAGCAGTTACTCGATTCTGGAGAGCCGATTCTTT.

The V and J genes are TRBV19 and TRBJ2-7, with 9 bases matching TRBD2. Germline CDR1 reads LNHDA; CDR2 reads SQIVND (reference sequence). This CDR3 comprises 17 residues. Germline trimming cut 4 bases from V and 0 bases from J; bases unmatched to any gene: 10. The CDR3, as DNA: TGTGCCAGTAGTACGTCTTCTAGCGGGACTTACTCCTACGAGCAGTACTTC. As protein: CASSTSSSGTYSYEQYF.

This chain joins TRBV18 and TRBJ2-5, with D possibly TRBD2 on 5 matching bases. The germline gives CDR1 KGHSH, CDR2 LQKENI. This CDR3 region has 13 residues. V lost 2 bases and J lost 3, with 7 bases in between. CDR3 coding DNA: TGTGCCAGCTCACCAGGGCGGGAAGAGACCCAGTACTTC. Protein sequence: CASSPGREETQYF.

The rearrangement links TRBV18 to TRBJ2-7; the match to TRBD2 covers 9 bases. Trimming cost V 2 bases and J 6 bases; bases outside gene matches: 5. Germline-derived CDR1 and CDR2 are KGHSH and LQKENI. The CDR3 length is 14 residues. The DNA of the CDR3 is TGTGCCAGCTCACCAAGGACTAGCGCCTCCGAGCAGTACTTC. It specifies CASSPRTSASEQYF.